This TCR beta chain was observed in a study of blood T cell repertoires in COVID-19. Background on the study: Donors in the United States, Italy and Spain gave samples during acute or convalescent COVID-19. PBMCs, B-cell-depleted T cells, or T cells provided the cDNA or gDNA that made up the material.

CDR3 length equals 14 residues. In germline, CDR1 is SGHRS, CDR2 YFSETQ. Germline trimming cut 1 base from V and 5 bases from J; bases unmatched to any gene: 2. Data came from immunoSEQ multiplex PCR; TCRdb stores just in-frame clones and leaves some out. The table shows tens of thousands of clones, with about 91% occurring only once. Sequenced: peripheral blood. V gene TRBV5-1 combines with J gene TRBJ2-3; TRBD2 matches at 9 bases. The receptor was isolated from a human donor in a cohort sampled during active COVID-19. CDR3 amino acids: CASSLSLAGDTQYF. The DNA of the CDR3 is TGCGCCAGCAGCTTGTCACTAGCGGGAGATACGCAGTATTTT. Together with reference TRBV5-1 and TRBJ2-3, the CDR3 gives the full variable domain: KAGVTQTPRYLIKTRGQQVTLSCSPISGHRSVSWYQQTPGQGLQFLFEYFSETQRNKGNFPGRFSGRQFSNSRSEMNVSTLELGDSALYLCASSLSLAGDTQYFGPGTRLTVL.